This TCR beta chain was identified during a study of neurological immune-mediated disorders. Trimming took off 0 bases at V and 2 bases at J, with 9 bases between the two ends. This CDR3 has 14 residues. CDR1 and CDR2 (germline): SGHDT, YYEEEE. The time point is: longitudinal time-point 1 (baseline). TCRdb re-derived calls from the 5' RACE reads in MiXCR, one entry per CDR3 protein. Of some 71,000 distinct CDR3 sequences in the sample, about 9.4% were seen once. There are many counts of this clonotype. This clonotype originated in a man younger than 45 in good health. Sequencing was carried out using PBMCs. The chain carries TRBV5-6 and TRBJ2-7, with D maybe TRBD2 (5 bases). CDR3 in amino acids: CASSLAPAAYEQYF. CDR3 nucleotide sequence: TGTGCCAGCAGCTTGGCCCCAGCGGCCTACGAGCAGTACTTC.